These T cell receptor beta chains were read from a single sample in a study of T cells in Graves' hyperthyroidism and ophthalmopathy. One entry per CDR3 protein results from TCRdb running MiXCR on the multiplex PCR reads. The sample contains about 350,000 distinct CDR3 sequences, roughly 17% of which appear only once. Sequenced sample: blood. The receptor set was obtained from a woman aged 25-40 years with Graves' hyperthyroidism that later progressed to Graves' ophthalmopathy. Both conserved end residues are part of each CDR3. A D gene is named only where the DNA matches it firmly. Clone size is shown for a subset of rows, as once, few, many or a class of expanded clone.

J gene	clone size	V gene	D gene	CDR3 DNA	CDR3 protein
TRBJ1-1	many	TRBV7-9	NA	TGTGCCAGCAGCTTACCCGTGAACACTGAAGCTTTCTTT	CASSLPVNTEAFF
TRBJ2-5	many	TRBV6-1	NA	TGTGCCAGCAGTTATTCCAATCCTGTTGTGGAGACCCAGTACTTC	CASSYSNPVVETQYF
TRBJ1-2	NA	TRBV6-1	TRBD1	TGTGCCACCTCGGGACAGGGGGTCTATGGCTACACCTTC	CATSGQGVYGYTF
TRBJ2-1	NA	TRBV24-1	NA	TGTGCCACCAGTGATTTGACCGGGAGCTCCTACAATGAGCAGTTCTTC	CATSDLTGSSYNEQFF
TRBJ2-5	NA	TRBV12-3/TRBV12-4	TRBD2	TGTGCCAGCACTCCTTCCGTAGCGGGAGGGATGAAGACCCAGTACTTC	CASTPSVAGGMKTQYF
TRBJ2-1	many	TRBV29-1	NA	TGCAGCGTTCCCCGCTCGGCCTCCTACAATGAGCAGTTCTTC	CSVPRSASYNEQFF
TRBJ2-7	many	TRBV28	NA	TGTGCCAGCAGTTTATTCGGGAACGAGCAGTACTTC	CASSLFGNEQYF
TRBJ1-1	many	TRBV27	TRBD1	TGTGCCAGCAGTTGGACAGGGCTGAACACTGAAGCTTTCTTT	CASSWTGLNTEAFF
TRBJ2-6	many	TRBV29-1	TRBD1	TGCAGCGTGACAGGGGTTGGGGCCAACGTCCTGACTTTC	CSVTGVGANVLTF
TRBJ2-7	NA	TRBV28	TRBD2	TGTGCCGGCAGGCTGAGGGAGGGAGCCTACGAGCAGTACTTC	CAGRLREGAYEQYF
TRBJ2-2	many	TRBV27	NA	TGTGCCAGCAGCTCCACATTGGGCAGAAAAGGGACCGGGGAGCTGTTTTTT	CASSSTLGRKGTGELFF
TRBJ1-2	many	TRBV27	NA	TGTGCCAGCAGCCGTGCAGGGGACTATGGCTACACCTTC	CASSRAGDYGYTF
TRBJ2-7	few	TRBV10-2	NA	TGCGCCACCTCCGTGGGCAGCCCTGCCGACGAGCAGTACTTC	CATSVGSPADEQYF
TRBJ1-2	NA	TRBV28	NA	TGTGCCAGCAGGACGGACGGGTGGGGCTACACCTTC	CASRTDGWGYTF
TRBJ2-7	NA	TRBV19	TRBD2	TGTGCCAGTAGTATTGCGGGAGGGAATGAGCAGTACTTC	CASSIAGGNEQYF
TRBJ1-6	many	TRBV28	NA	TGTGCCAGCAGGGGGGGCACAGATAATTCACCCCTCCACTTT	CASRGGTDNSPLHF
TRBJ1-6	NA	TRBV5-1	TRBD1	TGCGCCAGCAGCCAACAGGGGGCAAGGAATTCACCCCTCCACTTT	CASSQQGARNSPLHF
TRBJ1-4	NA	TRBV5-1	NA	TGCGCCAGCAGCTTGGTTGGGGTGACTAATGAAGAACTGTTTTTT	CASSLVGVTNEELFF
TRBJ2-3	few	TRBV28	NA	TGTGCCAGCAGTTTCCCCAGTCCGGGACACTTCGTCGGGACCCCCTACACAGATACGCAGTATTTT	CASSFPSPGHFVGTPYTDTQYF
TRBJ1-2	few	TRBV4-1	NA	TGCGCCAGCAGCCAACCATTGGGGGCGCTGCGGGGGCTCTATGGCTACACCTTC	CASSQPLGALRGLYGYTF
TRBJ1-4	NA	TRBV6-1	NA	TGTGCCAGCAGTGAAGATATAGGGTATGAAAAACTGTTTTTT	CASSEDIGYEKLFF
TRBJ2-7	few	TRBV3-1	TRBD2	TGTGCCAGCAGCCCCGGAGGGCGGGAGGACTACGAGCAGTACTTC	CASSPGGREDYEQYF
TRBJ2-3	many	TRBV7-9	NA	TGTGCCAGCAGCAACCACACAGATACGCAGTATTTT	CASSNHTDTQYF
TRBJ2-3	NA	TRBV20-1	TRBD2	TGCAGTGCTAGAGATCTCTGGCTAGCGGGAGAAAGCACAGATACGCAGTATTTT	CSARDLWLAGESTDTQYF
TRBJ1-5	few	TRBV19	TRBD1	TGTGCCAGTAGTAAGGGACAGAGCAATCAGCCCCAGCATTTT	CASSKGQSNQPQHF
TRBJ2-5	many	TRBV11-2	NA	TGTGCCAGCAGCTTATCCCCGGTTGGACAACAAGAGACCCAGTACTTC	CASSLSPVGQQETQYF
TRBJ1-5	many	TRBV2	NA	TGTGCCAGCAGTGGGTTCGGGGGAATTGTCGGTCAGCCCCAGCATTTT	CASSGFGGIVGQPQHF
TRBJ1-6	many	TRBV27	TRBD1	TGTGCCAGCAGTCCCGGGACAGTAACAAGCTCCTATAATTCACCCCTCCACTTT	CASSPGTVTSSYNSPLHF
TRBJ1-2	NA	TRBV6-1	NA	TGTGCCAGCAGGAGGACGGTCTACTATGGCTACACCTTC	CASRRTVYYGYTF
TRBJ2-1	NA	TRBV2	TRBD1	TGTGCCAGCAGTCCCGACAGGGGGTCCTACAATGAGCAGTTCTTC	CASSPDRGSYNEQFF
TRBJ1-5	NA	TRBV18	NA	TGTGCCAGCTCAAACTCCGGGGGCCCTGGCAATCAGCCCCAGCATTTT	CASSNSGGPGNQPQHF
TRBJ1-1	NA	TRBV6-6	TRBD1	TGTGCCAGCAGTTACCCGAGGGACAGGGAGAACACTGAAGCTTTCTTT	CASSYPRDRENTEAFF
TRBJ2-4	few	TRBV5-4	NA	TGTGCCAGCAGCTCGCGTACCGGGACGTCAGCCAAAAACATTCAGTACTTC	CASSSRTGTSAKNIQYF
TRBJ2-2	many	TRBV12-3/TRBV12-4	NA	TGTGCCAGCAGTTTAGGTGGACAGCGGGGAAACACCGGGGAGCTGTTTTTT	CASSLGGQRGNTGELFF
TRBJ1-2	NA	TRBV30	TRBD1	TGTGCCTGGAGTAGCGACAGGGGAACTGGCTACACCTTC	CAWSSDRGTGYTF
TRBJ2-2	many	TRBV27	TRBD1	TGTGCCAGCAACGGGGGGACAGGGTCGGTCGGGGAGCTGTTTTTT	CASNGGTGSVGELFF
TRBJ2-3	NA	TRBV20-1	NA	TGCAGTGCTAGAGATGACGGTGCTAGCACAGATACGCAGTATTTT	CSARDDGASTDTQYF
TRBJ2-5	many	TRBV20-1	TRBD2	TGCAGAGTGGTACTAGCGGGACAAGAGACCCAGTACTTC	CRVVLAGQETQYF
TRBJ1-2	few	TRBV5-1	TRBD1	TGCGCCAGCAGCCAAGGGGGCCAGGCAGCCTATGGCTACACCTTC	CASSQGGQAAYGYTF
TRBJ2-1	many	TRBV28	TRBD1	TGTGCCAGCGGCGCAGGACAGGTCAACAATGAGCAGTTCTTC	CASGAGQVNNEQFF
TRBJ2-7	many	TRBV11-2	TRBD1	TGTGCCAGCAGCTTATCCCCGACAGGGGGCTCCTACGAGCAGTACTTC	CASSLSPTGGSYEQYF
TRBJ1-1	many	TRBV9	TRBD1	TGTGCCAGCAGCGTATCCGGGACAGGGAGTTTGGACACTGAAGCTTTCTTT	CASSVSGTGSLDTEAFF
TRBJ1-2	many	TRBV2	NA	TGTGCCAGCAGTGCGGGTAGGGGAGACTATGGCTACACCTTC	CASSAGRGDYGYTF
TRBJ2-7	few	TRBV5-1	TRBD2	TGCGCCAGCAGCCCAGCCGGGACTAGCGGGGGCAGGGGATACGAGCAGTACTTC	CASSPAGTSGGRGYEQYF
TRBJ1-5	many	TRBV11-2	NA	TGTGCCAGCAGTGATGGGGTTGGGCAGCCCCAGCATTTT	CASSDGVGQPQHF
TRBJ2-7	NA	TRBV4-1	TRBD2	TGCGCCAGCAGCCAAGACGCCGCGGAGGGGAGGGGCTACGAGCAGTACTTC	CASSQDAAEGRGYEQYF
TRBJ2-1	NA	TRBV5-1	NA	TGCGCCAGCAGCTTTGAACAGGGAATGATCAATGAGCAGTTCTTC	CASSFEQGMINEQFF
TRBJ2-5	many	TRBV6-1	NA	TGTGCCAGCAGTGAATCTCACCAAGAGACCCAGTACTTC	CASSESHQETQYF
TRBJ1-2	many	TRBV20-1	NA	TGCAGTGCGAAACGGTCCGGGGTAGGCTATGGCTACACCTTC	CSAKRSGVGYGYTF
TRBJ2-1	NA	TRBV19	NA	TGTGCCAGTAGTATGCCTCCTGAGGGAACGGATGAGCAGTTCTTC	CASSMPPEGTDEQFF
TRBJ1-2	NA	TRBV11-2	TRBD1	TGTGCCAGCAGCTTAATCAGGGGGGATTCTGGCTACACCTTC	CASSLIRGDSGYTF